Listed below are T cell receptor beta chains from one sample, sequenced in a study of T-cell reconstitution after alpha-beta-depleted transplantation in children. One entry per CDR3 protein results from TCRdb running MiXCR on the PCR reads. The sample consists of some 200,000 distinct CDR3 sequences, roughly a tenth of them appearing once. The sample here was PBMCs, taken before TCRalphabeta/CD19-depleted stem cell transplant. These receptor sequences come from a child less than two years old with acute myeloid leukemia, due to receive a stem cell transplant. Each CDR3 is given with its conserved first and last residue. D genes are given only for firm matches. Clone size is not always given. Where it is, it says once, few, many or a class for expanded clones.

cdr3_nt	cdr3_aa	clone_size	d_call	v_call	j_call
TGTGCCAGCAGCCAAGATCTGGGACAGAACACTGAAGCTTTCTTT	CASSQDLGQNTEAFF	many	-	TRBV3-1	TRBJ1-1
TGCAGTGCTTACGAACAGGGCAACTATGGCTACACCTTC	CSAYEQGNYGYTF	few	-	TRBV20-1	TRBJ1-2
TGTGCCAGCAGCTCACAGAGCACGGGCACAGATACGCAGTATTTT	CASSSQSTGTDTQYF	many	-	TRBV7-2	TRBJ2-3
TGTGCCAGCAGCCTAGGCCGCCCGGGACTAGCACAACAAGAGACCCAGTACTTC	CASSLGRPGLAQQETQYF	-	TRBD2	TRBV7-8	TRBJ2-5
TGCGCCAGCAGCCAAGAAGCAGGTGGGGACACTGAAGCTTTCTTT	CASSQEAGGDTEAFF	-	-	TRBV4-3	TRBJ1-1
TGCGCCAGCAGCTTGCAGGTCCCGAACACCGGGGAGCTGTTTTTT	CASSLQVPNTGELFF	many	-	TRBV5-1	TRBJ2-2
TGTGCCAGCAGCCCAAGGACTAGCGGGGTCTACAATGAGCAGTTCTTC	CASSPRTSGVYNEQFF	many	TRBD2	TRBV7-9	TRBJ2-1
TGTGCCAGCAGCTCTACCGGGACAGGGACTGGCTACACCTTC	CASSSTGTGTGYTF	many	TRBD1	TRBV7-2	TRBJ1-2
TGCAGTGCTTTAACCGGGACAGCCTACAATGAGCAGTTCTTC	CSALTGTAYNEQFF	-	TRBD1	TRBV20-1	TRBJ2-1
TGCAGTGCAAACCTTGGGACTAGCGGCGGTGGGGAGCTGTTTTTT	CSANLGTSGGGELFF	many	TRBD2	TRBV20-1	TRBJ2-2
TGTGCCAGCAGTCCTACTAGCGGGAGCGAGCAGTACTTC	CASSPTSGSEQYF	-	TRBD2	TRBV28	TRBJ2-7
TGTGCCAGCAGAGATCCGTCGGGGACCCAGTACTTC	CASRDPSGTQYF	-	-	TRBV2	TRBJ2-5
TGTGCCAGCGGACCCCACAGCGTCTATGGCTACACCTTC	CASGPHSVYGYTF	many	-	TRBV6-2/TRBV6-3	TRBJ1-2
TGCAGTGCCGACGGCACCCACCTTCAGTACTTC	CSADGTHLQYF	many	-	TRBV20-1	TRBJ2-4
TGTGCCAGCAGGAAAACAGGGACACCTTCCCTCTATGGCTACACCTTC	CASRKTGTPSLYGYTF	many	-	TRBV14	TRBJ1-2
TGCGCCAGCAGCTTCCCAGGGGACGATACGCAGTATTTT	CASSFPGDDTQYF	many	-	TRBV5-1	TRBJ2-3
TGTGCCAGCACCCTATCCCCTACAGGGTTGGCTAATGAAAAACTGTTTTTT	CASTLSPTGLANEKLFF	-	-	TRBV21-1	TRBJ1-4
TGTGCCAGCAGGGGTTGGGGGGCGCTGGGTGAAGCTTTCTTT	CASRGWGALGEAFF	many	-	TRBV28	TRBJ1-1
TGTGCCAGCAGCCCCGGACAGGTCCCGGAAAAACTGTTTTTT	CASSPGQVPEKLFF	many	TRBD1	TRBV7-9	TRBJ1-4
TGTGCCAGCAGCTCGCCCAGTCGGGAGACCCAGTACTTC	CASSSPSRETQYF	many	-	TRBV7-9	TRBJ2-5
TGCGCCAGCAGCTTGGGGACAGCCGGTTATTCTGAAGCTTTCTTT	CASSLGTAGYSEAFF	many	-	TRBV5-1	TRBJ1-1
TGTGCCAGTAATAACGGGGGGGCCGGCACAGATACGCAGTATTTT	CASNNGGAGTDTQYF	many	TRBD2	TRBV19	TRBJ2-3
TGTGCCAGCAGCTTAGGTGGGACTAGCCGGATGGGTGAGCAGTTCTTC	CASSLGGTSRMGEQFF	many	TRBD2	TRBV7-8	TRBJ2-1
TGTGCCAGCAGTTACAGGCTAGCGTCCACGCAGTATTTT	CASSYRLASTQYF	few	-	TRBV6-2/TRBV6-3	TRBJ2-3
TGTGCCAGCAGTCCACCGGGGGGCGGAACTGAAGCTTTCTTT	CASSPPGGGTEAFF	-	-	TRBV12-3/TRBV12-4	TRBJ1-1
TGCAGCGTTGCCGGGACTTTGGGCTACACCTTC	CSVAGTLGYTF	-	-	TRBV29-1	TRBJ1-2
TGCAGTGCTAGCCCAGTGGGGAGGGGGACAGATACGCAGTATTTT	CSASPVGRGTDTQYF	many	-	TRBV20-1	TRBJ2-3
TGTGCCAGCAGCCCGGGTAATAGGTTGTTTTTT	CASSPGNRLFF	-	-	TRBV7-2	TRBJ1-4
TGTGCCAGCAGCCTCTTAGGCCCGGGGGTTCAGTACTTC	CASSLLGPGVQYF	-	-	TRBV7-9	TRBJ2-4
TGTGCCAGCAGCCCCCAGGGACAAGAGACCCAGTACTTC	CASSPQGQETQYF	many	-	TRBV7-6	TRBJ2-5
TGTGCCAGCAGCTTAAGATCCGGCCCGAGCACAGATACGCAGTATTTT	CASSLRSGPSTDTQYF	many	-	TRBV7-8	TRBJ2-3
TGTGCCAGCAGTTTCCGGAGGGATTACAATGAGCAGTTCTTC	CASSFRRDYNEQFF	-	-	TRBV6-5	TRBJ2-1
TGCAGTGCCGGACTAGCGGTCCAAGAGACCCAGTACTTC	CSAGLAVQETQYF	many	TRBD2	TRBV20-1	TRBJ2-5
TGTGCCATCAGTGCGAGGGAAGGCCACGAGCAGTACTTC	CAISAREGHEQYF	many	-	TRBV10-3	TRBJ2-7
TGTGCCAGCAGTAAGGACGGGGCAGACATTCAGTACTTC	CASSKDGADIQYF	few	-	TRBV11-3	TRBJ2-4
TGTGCCAGCAGCTTAGTGGGAGCGGGAGGGGAGCTGTTTTTT	CASSLVGAGGELFF	many	TRBD2	TRBV7-2	TRBJ2-2
TGTGCCAGCAGCCAACCAGTGGGGGATAATTCACCCCTCCACTTT	CASSQPVGDNSPLHF	many	-	TRBV3-1	TRBJ1-6
TGCGCCAGCAGCTTCGGGACTAGCGTGTACCAAGAGACCCAGTCCTTC	CASSFGTSVYQETQSF	-	TRBD2	TRBV5-1	TRBJ2-5
TGTGCCAGCAGTTCCGGTAACTACGAGCAGTACTTC	CASSSGNYEQYF	many	-	TRBV27	TRBJ2-7
TGCGCCAGCAGCTTGGACGGCGGAAGGCCCGGCTACACCTTC	CASSLDGGRPGYTF	many	-	TRBV5-1	TRBJ1-2
TGTGCCAGCAGTTTTGGCAGGGGGAACACCGGGGAGCTGTTTTTT	CASSFGRGNTGELFF	many	-	TRBV12-3/TRBV12-4	TRBJ2-2
TGTGCCAGCTCACTCGGGACAGGGTTCCACGAGCAGTACTTC	CASSLGTGFHEQYF	many	TRBD1	TRBV18	TRBJ2-7
TGTGCCAGCAGCCAAAGTTTTGGGACTAATAACTACAATGAGCAGTTCTTC	CASSQSFGTNNYNEQFF	many	TRBD2	TRBV3-1	TRBJ2-1
TGTGCCAGCAGCGCGGGACAGGGGGCCACAGATACGCAGTATTTT	CASSAGQGATDTQYF	many	TRBD1	TRBV5-6	TRBJ2-3
TGCAGTGCTAGAGGCTCGGTGGAGTCTCCGTTTGATGAGCAGTTCTTC	CSARGSVESPFDEQFF	many	-	TRBV20-1	TRBJ2-1
TGTGCCAGCAGTTTTGAGGCTAACTATGGCTACACCTTC	CASSFEANYGYTF	many	-	TRBV12-3/TRBV12-4	TRBJ1-2
TGTGCCAGCGGCCGATTGACCCAGTACTTC	CASGRLTQYF	many	-	TRBV2	TRBJ2-5
TGTGCCAGCGCGTCGGCCTCCTACGAGCAGTACTTC	CASASASYEQYF	many	-	TRBV12-3/TRBV12-4	TRBJ2-7
TGTGCCAGCAGAAAGCGGGAGAACTACAATGAGCAGTTCTTC	CASRKRENYNEQFF	many	TRBD2	TRBV6-2/TRBV6-3	TRBJ2-1
TGCAGCGTTCTACAGGGGAGAGGCTATGGCTACACCTTC	CSVLQGRGYGYTF	many	TRBD1	TRBV29-1	TRBJ1-2
TGTGCCAGCAGCCCGACCGGGACTAGCGTTCATGAGCAGTTCTTC	CASSPTGTSVHEQFF	medium-sized	TRBD2	TRBV7-2	TRBJ2-1
TGTGCCAGCAGCCGCGGACAGGGAACCTCTGGGGCCAACGTCCTGACTTTC	CASSRGQGTSGANVLTF	many	TRBD1	TRBV4-2	TRBJ2-6
TGCGCCAGCAGCTTGGGGTTGCTCAATACGCAGTATTTT	CASSLGLLNTQYF	many	-	TRBV5-1	TRBJ2-3
TGCAGTGGGACTAGCGGGAACACCGGGGAGCTGTTTTTT	CSGTSGNTGELFF	many	TRBD2	TRBV20-1	TRBJ2-2
TGTGCCAGCAGTGAGCTAGCGGGAGGGAGCACAGATACGCAGTATTTT	CASSELAGGSTDTQYF	many	TRBD2	TRBV6-1	TRBJ2-3
TGTGCCAGCTCACCGGGACAGGGATCCTACAATGAGCAGTTCTTC	CASSPGQGSYNEQFF	many	TRBD1	TRBV18	TRBJ2-1